One sample yielded the 23 T cell receptor beta chains listed below, sequenced in a study of control samples from healthy donors and cancer patients. The repertoire was sequenced with immunoSEQ multiplex PCR; TCRdb's copy has only in-frame clones and lacks some. The data contain approximately 110,000 clones, approximately 90% of them seen just once; the ten biggest clones take up 6% to 8.5%. The sample consisted of blood. These receptors were collected from a young woman in good health.

The J gene is TRBJ2-2, the V gene TRBV15; TRBD2 is a possible D gene (5 bases). The germline CDR1 and CDR2 sequences are LNHNV and YYDKDF (reference sequence). The V and J ends lost 0 bases and 5 bases respectively, with 7 bases between them. The CDR3 extends over 14 amino acids. Here the CDR3 DNA reads TGTGCCACCAGCAGAGAGGACTCGACCGGGGAGCTGTTTTTT. Its protein is CATSREDSTGELFF.

V and J are TRBV5-6 and TRBJ1-1; no clear D. Deletions cut 2 bases from V and 2 bases from J, with 16 bases between. CDR1 and CDR2 from the germline V gene are SGHDT and YYEEEE. This CDR3 contains 16 residues. CDR3 nucleotide sequence: TGTGCCAGCAGCTTTCAGCCGCTTCGGGGTAACACTGAAGCTTTCTTT. Translating it yields CASSFQPLRGNTEAFF.

The J gene is TRBJ2-1, the V gene TRBV7-3; no definite D call. Germline values: CDR1 SGHTA, CDR2 FQGTGA. The CDR3 length is 13 residues. V was pared by 3 bases and J by 1 base, with 4 bases between. Here the CDR3 reads CASSLTSYNEQFF. CDR3 nucleotide sequence: TGTGCCAGCAGCTTGACGTCCTACAATGAGCAGTTCTTC. The full variable domain, in which reference TRBV7-3 and TRBJ2-1 provide the parts outside the CDR3, is GAGVSQTPSNKVTEKGKYVELRCDPISGHTALYWYRQSLGQGPEFLIYFQGTGAADDSGLPNDRFFAVRPEGSVSTLKIQRTERGDSAVYLCASSLTSYNEQFFGPGTRLTVL.

The chain links TRBV6-1 to TRBJ2-5; the D gene is possibly TRBD2 (7 bases). The V and J ends lost 2 bases and 3 bases respectively, with 13 bases between them. Germline CDR1 MNHNS, CDR2 SASEGT. The CDR3 runs to 15 residues. The CDR3 here is CASSEWGRGKETQYF. In DNA, the CDR3 is TGTGCCAGCAGTGAATGGGGGCGGGGGAAAGAGACCCAGTACTTC.

The J gene is TRBJ1-4, the V gene TRBV24-1; D might be TRBD1 (6 bases). Germline-derived CDR1 and CDR2 are KGHDR and SFDVKD. CDR3 length: 14 residues. V was shortened by 7 bases and J by 6 bases, with 14 bases between the two germline ends. The CDR3: CATSLTGPDEKLFF. The CDR3 DNA is TGTGCCACCAGCTTGACAGGACCCGATGAAAAACTGTTTTTT.

The gene calls are TRBV4-1 and TRBJ2-5, with 7 nucleotides matching TRBD1. The CDR3 is 16 residues long. J gave up 3 bases and V 0 bases, and 7 bases lay outside the gene matches. In germline, CDR1 is MGHRA, CDR2 YSYEKL. CDR3 DNA: TGCGCCAGCAGCCAAGAGGGAACGACAGGGAAAGAGACCCAGTACTTC. Translating gives CASSQEGTTGKETQYF.

Note on this clone: Compared with germline, one end of the junction differs, possibly owing to a read error. This chain uses TRBV29-1 with TRBJ2-1, with TRBD2 matching over 10 bases. Germline values: CDR1 SQVTM, CDR2 ANQGSEA. This CDR3 contains 11 residues. CDR3 protein: CSVISGGPHIF. The CDR3 DNA reads as TGCAGCGTTATTAGCGGGGGGCCCCACATCTTC.

This clone occurred once. This chain links TRBV5-6 with TRBJ1-3; TRBD1 matches at 8 bases. CDR1 and CDR2 from the germline V gene are SGHDT and YYEEEE. The CDR3 contains 16 residues. Trimming at V came to 6 bases and at J to 2 bases, leaving 10 bases not matched to a gene. CDR3 sequence reads: CASTVKGQATGNTIYF. The CDR3 DNA reads as TGTGCCAGCACTGTAAAGGGACAGGCGACTGGAAACACCATATATTTT.

The chain combines TRBV27 with TRBJ1-6, with a possible D match to TRBD1 (5 bases). The germline CDR1 and CDR2 sequences are MNHEY and SMNVEV (reference sequence). This CDR3 region has 16 residues. V was trimmed by 5 bases and J by 6 bases, leaving 17 bases between them. Written as DNA, the CDR3 is TGTGCCAGCAGTCCTTCCTGGGGACTGAGTAATTCACCCCTCCACTTT. It yields the protein CASSPSWGLSNSPLHF.

This chain connects TRBV5-4 to TRBJ2-5, with D tentatively TRBD2 (6 bases). The CDR3 consists of 15 residues. V dropped 5 bases and J dropped 5 bases, with 19 bases sitting between them. CDR1 and CDR2 (germline): SGHNT, YYREEE (reference sequence). CDR3 nucleotides: TGTGCCAGCAGATCCGGACTAACCCCCCGGGAGACCCAGTACTTC. Its translation: CASRSGLTPRETQYF.

This chain uses TRBV27 with TRBJ2-2; D could derive from TRBD1 or TRBD2 (5 bases each). The germline V and J ends were trimmed by 7 bases and 6 bases, with 15 bases remaining between them. In germline, CDR1 is MNHEY, CDR2 SMNVEV (reference sequence). The CDR3 has 14 amino acids. DNA for the CDR3: TGTGCCAGCAAAGGCAGGGAGAGGGCCGGGGAGCTGTTTTTT. Its translation is CASKGRERAGELFF.

The chain joins TRBV3-1 (or the pseudogene TRBV3-2) to TRBJ2-6; no clear D. CDR1 is LGHDT, CDR2 YNNKEL, per germline (reference sequence). Trimming took 4 bases from V and 1 from J, leaving 8 bases between them. The length of the CDR3 is 15 residues. The CDR3 DNA reads as TGTGCCAGCAGCCGCCCCGGTTCTGGGGCCAACGTCCTGACTTTC. Translating gives CASSRPGSGANVLTF.

The gene calls are TRBV7-2 and TRBJ2-7; D may be TRBD1 or TRBD2 (5 bases each). V lost 0 bases, J lost 9 bases, and 6 bases lay in between. Germline values: CDR1 SGHTA, CDR2 FQGNSA. The CDR3 is 11 residues long. Here the CDR3 DNA reads TGTGCCAGCAGCTTAGCGGGACCGCAGTACTTC. Protein sequence: CASSLAGPQYF.

Only one count was recorded for this clone. Sequence at one end of the junction differs from germline and may be a read error. The V gene is TRBV12-5, the J gene TRBJ2-3, with unresolved D. CDR1 is LGHNT and CDR2 is FRNRAP in the germline V gene. CDR3 length: 11 amino acids. CDR3 coding DNA: TGTGCTAGTAGGAGCACTGATACGCAGTATTTT. Its protein is CASRSTDTQYF.

The chain uses TRBV4-3 and TRBJ1-2; D unresolved. The CDR3 extends over 15 amino acids. V gave up 4 bases and J gave up 3 bases, with 15 bases separating them. The germline V gene has CDR1 LGHNA and CDR2 YSLEER. The CDR3 sequence is CASSPEVAGYYGYTF. In DNA form, the CDR3 reads TGCGCCAGCAGCCCAGAGGTGGCGGGCTACTATGGCTACACCTTC.

This clone was counted once. The chain carries TRBV19 and TRBJ1-1; a possible D gene is TRBD1 (5 bases). V lost 4 bases to trimming and J lost 11 bases, with 11 bases between them. Germline CDR1 LNHDA, CDR2 SQIVND (reference sequence). The CDR3 consists of 11 residues. The DNA for the CDR3 is TGTGCCAGTAGTACCAGGGATTGGGCTTTCTTT. It is translated as CASSTRDWAFF.

The chain links TRBV28 to TRBJ2-2; 14 bases match TRBD2. Germline V gene sequence: CDR1 MDHEN, CDR2 SYDVKM. The CDR3 is made up of 20 amino acids. V was pared by 5 bases and J by 2 bases, with 13 bases of the junction left unmatched. CDR3 nucleotide sequence: TGTGCCAGCAGTGGACATTTGGGACTAGCGGGAGTATTTAACACCGGGGAGCTGTTTTTT. Protein: CASSGHLGLAGVFNTGELFF.

The V call is TRBV7-2, the J call TRBJ2-7, with 9 nucleotides matching TRBD2. The CDR3 sequence is 18 residues long. V shed 1 base and J 1 base; nucleotides not matched to a gene: 11. Per the germline V gene, CDR1 is SGHTA and CDR2 is FQGNSA. As DNA, the CDR3 is TGTGCCAGCAGCTTAGTTTATAGCGGGAGTGGAAGATCCTACGAGCAGTACTTC. As protein: CASSLVYSGSGRSYEQYF.

The chain couples TRBV5-4 to TRBJ2-2, with 11 bases matching TRBD2. Germline V gives CDR1 SGHNT, CDR2 YYREEE (reference sequence). The length of the CDR3 is 15 residues. After removal of 4 bases from V and 5 bases from J, the junction contained 4 bases not matched to a gene. CDR3 coding DNA: TGTGCCAGCAGCCAAAGACTAGCGGGGACCGGGGAGCTGTTTTTT. Residues: CASSQRLAGTGELFF.

The rearrangement uses TRBV5-1 and TRBJ1-4; 9 positions agree with TRBD1. The V gene's germline CDR1 is SGHRS and CDR2 YFSETQ. Trimming at V came to 0 bases and at J to 5 bases, leaving 5 bases not matched to a gene. The CDR3 has 16 amino acids. CDR3 sequence: CASSLVSGQGNEKLFF. CDR3 DNA sequence: TGCGCCAGCAGCTTGGTATCCGGACAGGGGAATGAAAAACTGTTTTTT. Combining the CDR3 with reference TRBV5-1 and TRBJ1-4 gives the whole variable domain KAGVTQTPRYLIKTRGQQVTLSCSPISGHRSVSWYQQTPGQGLQFLFEYFSETQRNKGNFPGRFSGRQFSNSRSEMNVSTLELGDSALYLCASSLVSGQGNEKLFFGSGTQLSVL.

The rearrangement joins TRBV6-2 or TRBV6-3 to TRBJ2-1; 7 bases match TRBD2. Germline CDR1 reads MNHEY; CDR2 reads SVGEGT. The CDR3 spans 15 residues. The V and J ends lost 1 base and 4 bases, in that order; junction bases with no gene match: 4. This chain's CDR3 is CASSYLSGVYNEQFF. CDR3 nucleotide sequence: TGTGCCAGCAGTTACTTAAGCGGGGTTTACAATGAGCAGTTCTTC.

The chain couples TRBV7-2 to TRBJ2-7; 9 positions match TRBD1. CDR1 and CDR2 (germline): SGHTA, FQGNSA. V gave up 3 bases and J gave up 2 bases; unmatched junction bases: 5. CDR3 size: 15 residues. The CDR3 here is CASSFVGQGTYEQYF. In DNA form, the CDR3 reads TGTGCCAGCAGCTTTGTGGGACAGGGAACCTACGAGCAGTACTTC.

The rearrangement uses TRBV6-1 and TRBJ1-1; TRBD1 agrees at 8 bases. With 4 bases clipped from V and 5 bases from J, the junction kept 12 bases outside the gene matches. The CDR3 has 16 amino acids. Germline CDR1 reads MNHNS; CDR2 reads SASEGT. This CDR3 reads CASSARDRRSGTEAFF. The CDR3 nucleotides read TGTGCCAGCAGTGCCCGGGACAGGAGGAGCGGAACTGAAGCTTTCTTT.